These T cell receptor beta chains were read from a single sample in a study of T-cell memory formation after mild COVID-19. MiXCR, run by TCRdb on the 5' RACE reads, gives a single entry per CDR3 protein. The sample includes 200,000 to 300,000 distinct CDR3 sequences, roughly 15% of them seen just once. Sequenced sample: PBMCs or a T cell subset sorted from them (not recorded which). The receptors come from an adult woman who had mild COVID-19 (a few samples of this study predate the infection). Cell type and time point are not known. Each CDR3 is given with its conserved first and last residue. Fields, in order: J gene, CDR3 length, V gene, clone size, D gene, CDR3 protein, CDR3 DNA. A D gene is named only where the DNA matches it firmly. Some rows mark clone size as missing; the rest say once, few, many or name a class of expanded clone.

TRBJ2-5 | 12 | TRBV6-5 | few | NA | CASSSHRETQYF | TGTGCCAGCAGTTCCCACAGGGAGACCCAGTACTTC
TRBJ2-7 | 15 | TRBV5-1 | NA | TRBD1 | CASSRGTGGLGEQYF | TGCGCCAGCAGCCGCGGGACAGGGGGCTTGGGAGAGCAGTACTTC
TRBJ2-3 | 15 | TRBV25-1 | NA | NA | CASSGYWDPRYTQYF | TGTGCCAGCAGTGGATACTGGGACCCTCGTTATACGCAGTATTTT
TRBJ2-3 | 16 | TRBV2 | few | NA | CASSLSPTIGTDTQYF | TGTGCCAGCAGCCTTTCCCCGACCATCGGGACAGATACGCAGTATTTT
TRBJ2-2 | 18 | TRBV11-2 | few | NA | CASSHQGGPNRSTGELFF | TGTGCCAGCAGCCACCAGGGGGGGCCCAACCGGAGCACCGGGGAGCTGTTTTTT
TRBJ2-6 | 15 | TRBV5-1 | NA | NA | CASRTGPSGANVLTF | TGCGCCAGCAGAACGGGGCCCTCTGGGGCCAACGTCCTGACTTTC
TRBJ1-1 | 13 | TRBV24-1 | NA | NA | CATMGPGDTEAFF | TGTGCCACCATGGGACCGGGTGACACTGAAGCTTTCTTT
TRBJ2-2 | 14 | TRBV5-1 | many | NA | CASSLSTDTGELFF | TGCGCCAGCAGCTTGTCGACGGATACCGGGGAGCTGTTTTTT
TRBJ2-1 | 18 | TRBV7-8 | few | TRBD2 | CASSLLKLAGAGYNEQFF | TGTGCCAGCAGCTTACTGAAACTAGCGGGGGCCGGGTACAATGAGCAGTTCTTC
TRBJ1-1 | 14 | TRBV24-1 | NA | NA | CATSGPGSATEAFF | TGTGCCACCAGTGGTCCGGGGAGTGCCACTGAAGCTTTCTTT
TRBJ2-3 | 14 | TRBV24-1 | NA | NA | CATPGAVCTDTQYF | TGTGCCACTCCGGGGGCGGTCTGCACAGATACGCAGTATTTT
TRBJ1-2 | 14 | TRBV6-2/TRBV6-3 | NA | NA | CASSYRQAYYGYTF | TGTGCCAGCAGTTACCGACAGGCGTACTATGGCTACACCTTC
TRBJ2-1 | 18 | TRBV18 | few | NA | CASSPLVVQGRVYNEQFF | TGTGCCAGCTCACCACTTGTTGTACAGGGCAGGGTGTACAATGAGCAGTTCTTC
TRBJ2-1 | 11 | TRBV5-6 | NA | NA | CASSRFDEQFF | TGTGCCAGCAGCAGGTTCGATGAGCAGTTCTTC
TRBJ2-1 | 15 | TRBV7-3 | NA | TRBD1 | CASSVDRGSYNEQFF | TGTGCCAGCAGCGTGGACAGGGGAAGCTACAATGAGCAGTTCTTC
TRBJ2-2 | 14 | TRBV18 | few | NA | CASSPYSGPGELFF | TGTGCCAGCTCACCCTACTCCGGTCCCGGGGAGCTGTTTTTT
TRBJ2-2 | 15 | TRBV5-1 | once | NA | CASSPNTRITGELFF | TGCGCCAGCAGCCCGAATACGAGGATTACCGGGGAGCTGTTTTTT
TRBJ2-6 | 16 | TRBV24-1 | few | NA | CATSDGTGSGANVLTF | TGTGCCACCAGTGATGGGACGGGCTCTGGGGCCAACGTCCTGACTTTC
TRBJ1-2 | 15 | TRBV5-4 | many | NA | CASRIQGFGNYGYTF | TGTGCCAGCAGGATCCAGGGTTTCGGCAACTATGGCTACACCTTC
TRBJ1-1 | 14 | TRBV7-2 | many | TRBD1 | CASSLDRGGTEAFF | TGTGCCAGCAGCTTAGACAGGGGCGGTACTGAAGCTTTCTTT
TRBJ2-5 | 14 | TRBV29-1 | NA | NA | CSVELLTAQETQYF | TGCAGCGTTGAATTGTTGACAGCTCAAGAGACCCAGTACTTC
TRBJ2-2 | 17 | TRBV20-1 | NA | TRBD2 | CSAPPPTSGRAAGELFF | TGCAGTGCCCCCCCCCCGACTAGCGGGAGGGCCGCCGGGGAGCTGTTTTTT
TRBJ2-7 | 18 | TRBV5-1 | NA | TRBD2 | CASSFTGTSGRIAYEQYF | TGCGCCAGCAGCTTTACCGGGACTAGCGGGAGGATTGCCTACGAGCAGTACTTC
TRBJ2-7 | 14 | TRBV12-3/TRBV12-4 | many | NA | CASSLGAPGYEQYF | TGTGCCAGCAGTTTGGGGGCACCGGGCTACGAGCAGTACTTC
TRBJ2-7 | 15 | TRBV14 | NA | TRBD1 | CASSQNRGRGYEQYF | TGTGCCAGCAGCCAAAACAGGGGGCGCGGCTACGAGCAGTACTTC
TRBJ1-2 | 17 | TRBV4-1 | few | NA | CASSQGMSKRGASGYTF | TGCGCCAGCAGCCAAGGGATGTCTAAACGAGGTGCATCTGGCTACACCTTC
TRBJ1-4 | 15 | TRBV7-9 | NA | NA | CASSLTGTSNEKLFF | TGTGCCAGCAGCTTAACCGGGACATCTAATGAAAAACTGTTTTTT
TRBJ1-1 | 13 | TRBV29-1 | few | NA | CSGAGRMNTEAFF | TGCAGCGGGGCGGGGCGGATGAACACTGAAGCTTTCTTT
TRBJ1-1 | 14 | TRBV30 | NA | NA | CAWSVRGGKTEAFF | TGTGCCTGGAGTGTCAGGGGAGGAAAAACTGAAGCTTTCTTT
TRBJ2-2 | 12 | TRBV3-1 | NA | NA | CASSQVPGELFF | TGTGCCAGCAGCCAAGTTCCCGGGGAGCTGTTTTTT
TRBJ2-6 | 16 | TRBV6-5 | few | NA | CASSYSRGSGANVLTF | TGTGCCAGCAGTTACTCGAGGGGATCGGGGGCCAACGTCCTGACTTTC
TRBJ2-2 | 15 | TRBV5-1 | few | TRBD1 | CASSSGQGHTGELFF | TGCGCCAGCAGCTCCGGACAGGGCCACACCGGGGAGCTGTTTTTT
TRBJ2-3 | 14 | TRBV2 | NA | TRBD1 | CASRRLTGTDTQYF | TGTGCCAGCAGGAGACTGACAGGGACAGATACGCAGTATTTT
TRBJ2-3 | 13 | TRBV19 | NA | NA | CASSIGGTDTQYF | TGTGCCAGTAGTATCGGGGGCACAGATACGCAGTATTTT
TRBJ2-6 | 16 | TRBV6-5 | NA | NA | CASSPRGLSGANVLTF | TGTGCCAGCAGTCCTCGGGGGCTCTCTGGGGCCAACGTCCTGACTTTC
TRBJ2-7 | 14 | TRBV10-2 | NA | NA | CASKRDGYAYEQYF | TGCGCCAGCAAACGGGACGGTTACGCCTACGAGCAGTACTTC
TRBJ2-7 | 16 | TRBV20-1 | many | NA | CSARDPRALSDNEQYF | TGCAGTGCTAGAGACCCTAGAGCGCTTTCTGACAACGAGCAGTACTTC
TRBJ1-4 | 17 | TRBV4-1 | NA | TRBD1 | CASSRQNTGGVYEKLFF | TGCGCCAGCAGCCGTCAGAACACAGGGGGGGTTTATGAAAAACTGTTTTTT
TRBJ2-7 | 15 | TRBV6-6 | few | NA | CASSPLGGTSYEQYF | TGTGCCAGCAGTCCCCTTGGGGGGACCTCCTACGAGCAGTACTTC
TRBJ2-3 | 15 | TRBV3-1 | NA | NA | CASSQGGSSTDTQYF | TGTGCCAGCAGCCAAGGAGGGAGTAGCACAGATACGCAGTATTTT
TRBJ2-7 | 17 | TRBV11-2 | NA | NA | CASSLGPGGVKKYEQYF | TGTGCCAGCAGCTTAGGTCCTGGGGGAGTAAAAAAGTACGAGCAGTACTTC
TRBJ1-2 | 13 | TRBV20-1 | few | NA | CSARDSPNYGYTF | TGCAGTGCTAGGGACAGTCCTAACTATGGCTACACCTTC
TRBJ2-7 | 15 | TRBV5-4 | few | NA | CASSPTPGHPYEQYF | TGTGCCAGCAGCCCAACCCCGGGACATCCCTACGAGCAGTACTTC
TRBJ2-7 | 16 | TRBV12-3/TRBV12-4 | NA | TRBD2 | CASSLSIAGGPTEQYF | TGTGCCAGCAGCCTCTCGATAGCGGGAGGGCCTACCGAGCAGTACTTC
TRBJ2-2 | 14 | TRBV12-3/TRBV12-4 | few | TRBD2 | CASTPFSGLGELFF | TGTGCCAGCACCCCGTTTAGCGGGCTCGGGGAGCTGTTTTTT
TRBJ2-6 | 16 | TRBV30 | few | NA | CAWGRTGLSGANVLTF | TGTGCCTGGGGGCGAACGGGGCTCTCTGGGGCCAACGTCCTGACTTTC
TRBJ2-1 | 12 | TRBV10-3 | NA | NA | CAISEPYNEQFF | TGTGCCATCAGTGAGCCCTACAATGAGCAGTTCTTC
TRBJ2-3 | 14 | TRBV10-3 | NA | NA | CAISESGSTDTQYF | TGTGCCATCAGTGAGAGCGGGAGCACAGATACGCAGTATTTT
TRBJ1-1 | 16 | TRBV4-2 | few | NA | CASSQDWAGKNTEAFF | TGTGCCAGCAGCCAAGATTGGGCAGGGAAGAACACTGAAGCTTTCTTT
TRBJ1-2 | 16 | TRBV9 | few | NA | CASSAPVGGRDYGYTF | TGTGCCAGCAGCGCCCCCGTGGGGGGCCGGGACTATGGCTACACCTTC